This TCR beta chain was captured by sequencing in a study of identical twins. Study-level findings and limits: In zero-insertion analyses, partial confounding could arise from invariant MAIT and iNKT cells.

A remark on this clonotype: Its antigen is not identified.

After template switching added a universal primer site, the resulting cDNA carried unique molecular identifiers. Each CDR3 protein gets one entry after TCRdb re-called the 5' RACE reads with MiXCR. The data hold approximately 1.8 million distinct CDR3 sequences, with 32% observed a single time. CDR3 length: 17 residues. In germline, CDR1 is LGHNA, CDR2 YNFKEQ. V lost 1 base to trimming and J lost 6 bases; unmatched junction nucleotides: 7. This receptor was taken from a newborn girl in good health. The specimen was cord blood. V is TRBV4-2 and J is TRBJ2-2, with 11 bases identical to TRBD2. The CDR3 DNA follows: TGTGCCAGCAGCCAAGCGGAGACTAGCGGGATGCCCGGGGAGCTGTTTTTT. Translated: CASSQAETSGMPGELFF.